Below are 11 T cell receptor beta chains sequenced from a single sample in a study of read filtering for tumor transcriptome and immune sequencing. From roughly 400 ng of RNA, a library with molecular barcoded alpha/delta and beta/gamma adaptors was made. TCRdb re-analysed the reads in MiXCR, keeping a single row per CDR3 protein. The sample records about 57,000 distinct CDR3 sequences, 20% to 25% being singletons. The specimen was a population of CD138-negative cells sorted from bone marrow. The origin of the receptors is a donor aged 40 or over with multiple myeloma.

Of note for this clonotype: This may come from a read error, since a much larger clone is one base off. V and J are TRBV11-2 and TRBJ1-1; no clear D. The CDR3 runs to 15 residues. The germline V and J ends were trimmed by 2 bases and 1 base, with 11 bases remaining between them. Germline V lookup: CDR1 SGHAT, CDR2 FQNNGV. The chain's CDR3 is CASSLWAGRNTEAFF. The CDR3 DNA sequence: TGTGCCAGCAGCTTATGGGCGGGCCGGAACACTGAAGCTTTCTTT.

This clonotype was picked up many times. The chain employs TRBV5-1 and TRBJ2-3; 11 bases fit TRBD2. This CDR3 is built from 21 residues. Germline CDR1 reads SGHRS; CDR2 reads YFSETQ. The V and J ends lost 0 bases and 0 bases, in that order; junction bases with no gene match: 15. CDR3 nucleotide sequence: TGCGCCAGCAGCTTGGTTAGCGGGGGGGCCCTCCGGGCCCCCAGCACAGATACGCAGTATTTT. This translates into CASSLVSGGALRAPSTDTQYF.

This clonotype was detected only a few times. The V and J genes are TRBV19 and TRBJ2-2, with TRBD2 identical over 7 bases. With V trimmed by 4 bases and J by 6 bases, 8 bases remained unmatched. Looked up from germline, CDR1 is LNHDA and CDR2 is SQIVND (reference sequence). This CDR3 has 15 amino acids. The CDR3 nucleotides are TGTGCCAGTAGTAGGTCGCAAACTAGCGCCGGGGAGCTGTTTTTT. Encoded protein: CASSRSQTSAGELFF.

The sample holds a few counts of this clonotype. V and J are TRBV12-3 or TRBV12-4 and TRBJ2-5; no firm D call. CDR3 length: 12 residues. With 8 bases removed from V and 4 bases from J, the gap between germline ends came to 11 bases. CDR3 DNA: TGTGCCAGCGTGAGGACGGGAGAGACCCAGTACTTC. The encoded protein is CASVRTGETQYF.

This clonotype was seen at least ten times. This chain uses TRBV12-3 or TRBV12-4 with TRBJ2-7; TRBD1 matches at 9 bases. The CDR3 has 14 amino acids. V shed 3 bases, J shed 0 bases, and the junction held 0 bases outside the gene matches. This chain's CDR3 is CASSLTGGSYEQYF. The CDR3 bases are TGTGCCAGCAGTTTGACAGGGGGCTCCTACGAGCAGTACTTC.

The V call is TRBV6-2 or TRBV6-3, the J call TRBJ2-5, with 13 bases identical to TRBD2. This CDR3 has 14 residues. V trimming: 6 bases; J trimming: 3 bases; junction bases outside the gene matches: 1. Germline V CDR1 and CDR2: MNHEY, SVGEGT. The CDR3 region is CASRGTSGEETQYF. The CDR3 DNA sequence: TGTGCCAGCAGGGGGACTAGCGGGGAAGAGACCCAGTACTTC.

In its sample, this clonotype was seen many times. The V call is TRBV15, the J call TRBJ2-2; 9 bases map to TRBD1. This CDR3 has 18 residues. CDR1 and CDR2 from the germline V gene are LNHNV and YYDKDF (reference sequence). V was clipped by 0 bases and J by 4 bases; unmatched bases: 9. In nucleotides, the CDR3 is TGTGCCACCAGCAGAGATGTCGTGGGACAGGGAACCACCGGGGAGCTGTTTTTT. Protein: CATSRDVVGQGTTGELFF.

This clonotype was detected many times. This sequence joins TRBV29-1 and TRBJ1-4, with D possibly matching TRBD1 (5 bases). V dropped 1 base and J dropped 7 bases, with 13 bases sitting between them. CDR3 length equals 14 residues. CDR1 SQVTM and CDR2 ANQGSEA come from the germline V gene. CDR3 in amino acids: CSVEGQGLGEKLFF. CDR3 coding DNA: TGCAGCGTTGAAGGGCAGGGACTCGGTGAAAAACTGTTTTTT.

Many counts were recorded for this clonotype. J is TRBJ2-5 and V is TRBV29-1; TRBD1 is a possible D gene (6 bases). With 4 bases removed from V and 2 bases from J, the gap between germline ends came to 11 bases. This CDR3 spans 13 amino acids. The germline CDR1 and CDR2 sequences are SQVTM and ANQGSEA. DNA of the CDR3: TGCAGCGTTGGACAGGCGCCTCAAGAGACCCAGTACTTC. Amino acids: CSVGQAPQETQYF.

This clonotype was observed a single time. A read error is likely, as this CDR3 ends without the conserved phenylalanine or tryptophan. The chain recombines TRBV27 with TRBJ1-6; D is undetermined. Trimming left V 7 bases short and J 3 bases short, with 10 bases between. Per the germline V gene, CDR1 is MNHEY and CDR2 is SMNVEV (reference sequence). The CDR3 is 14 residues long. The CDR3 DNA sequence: TGTGCCAGCATCCCGGATTTCTATAATTCACCCCTCCACCTT. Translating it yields CASIPDFYNSPLHL.

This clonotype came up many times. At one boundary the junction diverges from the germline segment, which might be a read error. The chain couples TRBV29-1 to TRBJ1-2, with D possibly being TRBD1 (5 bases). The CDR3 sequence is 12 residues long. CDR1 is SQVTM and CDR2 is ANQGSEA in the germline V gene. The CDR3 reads CSVEGDNYGYTF. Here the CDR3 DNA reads TGCAGCGTCGAAGGGGATAACTATGGCTACACCTTC.